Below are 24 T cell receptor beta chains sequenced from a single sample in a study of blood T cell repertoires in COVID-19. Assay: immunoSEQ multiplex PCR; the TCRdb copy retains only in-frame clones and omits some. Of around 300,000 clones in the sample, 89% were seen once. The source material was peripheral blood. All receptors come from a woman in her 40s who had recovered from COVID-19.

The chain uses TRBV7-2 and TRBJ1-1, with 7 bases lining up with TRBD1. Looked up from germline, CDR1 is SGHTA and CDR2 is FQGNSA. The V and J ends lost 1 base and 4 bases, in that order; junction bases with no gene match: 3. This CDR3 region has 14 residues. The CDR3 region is CASSLEAGGTEAFF. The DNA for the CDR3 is TGTGCCAGCAGCTTAGAGGCAGGGGGCACTGAAGCTTTCTTT. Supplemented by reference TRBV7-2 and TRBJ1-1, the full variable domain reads GAGVSQSPSNKVTEKGKDVELRCDPISGHTALYWYRQSLGQGLEFLIYFQGNSAPDKSGLPSDRFSAERTGGSVSTLTIQRTQQEDSAVYLCASSLEAGGTEAFFGQGTRLTVV.

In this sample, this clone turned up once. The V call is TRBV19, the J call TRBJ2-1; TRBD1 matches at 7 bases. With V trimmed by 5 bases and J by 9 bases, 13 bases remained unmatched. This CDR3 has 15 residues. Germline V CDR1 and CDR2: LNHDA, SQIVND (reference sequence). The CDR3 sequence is CASSARDSPDGEQFF. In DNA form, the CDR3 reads TGTGCCAGTAGTGCGAGGGACAGCCCGGATGGTGAGCAGTTCTTC. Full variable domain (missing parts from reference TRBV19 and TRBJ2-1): DGGITQSPKYLFRKEGQNVTLSCEQNLNHDAMYWYRQDPGQGLRLIYYSQIVNDFQKGDIAEGYSVSREKKESFPLTVTSAQKNPTAFYLCASSARDSPDGEQFFGPGTRLTVL.

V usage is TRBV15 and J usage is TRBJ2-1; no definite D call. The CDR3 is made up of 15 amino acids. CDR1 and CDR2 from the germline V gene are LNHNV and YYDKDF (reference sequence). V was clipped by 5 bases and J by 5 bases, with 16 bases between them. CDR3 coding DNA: TGTGCCACCAGCCCACGATACGACACGAACAATGAGCAGTTCTTC. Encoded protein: CATSPRYDTNNEQFF.

CDR3 nucleotides: TGTGCCAGCAGGTCCGGGACAGGGGGCCGGAACACTGAAGCTTTCTTT. Its translation: CASRSGTGGRNTEAFF. The chain links TRBV2 to TRBJ1-1; 12 bases align to TRBD1. The junction had 6 bases not matched to a gene; V was cut back by 6 bases and J by 1 base. This CDR3 is built from 16 residues. Germline V CDR1 and CDR2: SNHLY, FYNNEI.

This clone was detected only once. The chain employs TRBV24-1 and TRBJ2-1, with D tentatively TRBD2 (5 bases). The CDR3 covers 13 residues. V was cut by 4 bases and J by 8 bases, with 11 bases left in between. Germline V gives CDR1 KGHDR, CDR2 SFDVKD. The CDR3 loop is CATSDGEPYEQFF. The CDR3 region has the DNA TGTGCCACCAGTGACGGGGAGCCATATGAGCAGTTCTTC.

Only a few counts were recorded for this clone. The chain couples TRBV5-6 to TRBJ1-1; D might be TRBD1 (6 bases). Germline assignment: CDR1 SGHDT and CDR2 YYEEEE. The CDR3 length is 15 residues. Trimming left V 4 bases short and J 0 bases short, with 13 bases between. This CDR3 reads CASSLWTEMNTEAFF. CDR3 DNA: TGTGCCAGCAGCCTCTGGACAGAGATGAACACTGAAGCTTTCTTT.

The CDR3 DNA is TGCAGCGTTTTGGCCACCAACTATGGCTACACCTTC. Its protein product is CSVLATNYGYTF. The chain couples TRBV29-1 to TRBJ1-2, with no clear D. Trimming pared 5 bases from V and 2 bases from J, leaving 9 bases between. The CDR3 is 12 residues long. CDR1 is SQVTM, CDR2 ANQGSEA, per germline. The whole variable domain, filled in from reference TRBV29-1 and TRBJ1-2, reads SAVISQKPSRDICQRGTSLTIQCQVDSQVTMMFWYRQQPGQSLTLIATANQGSEATYESGFVIDKFPISRPNLTFSTLTVSNMSPEDSSIYLCSVLATNYGYTFGSGTRLTVV.

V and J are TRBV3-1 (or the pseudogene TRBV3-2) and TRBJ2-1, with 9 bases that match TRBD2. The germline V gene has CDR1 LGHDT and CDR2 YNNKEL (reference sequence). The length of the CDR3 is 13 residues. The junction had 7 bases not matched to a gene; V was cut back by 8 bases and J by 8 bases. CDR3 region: CASGEREEDEQFF. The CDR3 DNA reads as TGTGCCAGCGGGGAGCGGGAGGAAGATGAGCAGTTCTTC.

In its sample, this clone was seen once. The CDR3 nucleotides read TGTGCCAGCAGCTCGAAAATACTAGCGGGACGCAAAAGTGAGCAGTTCTTC. It yields the protein CASSSKILAGRKSEQFF. The rearrangement uses TRBV5-4 and TRBJ2-1, with TRBD2 matching over 10 bases. Trimming cost V 3 bases and J 9 bases; bases outside gene matches: 15. The V gene's germline CDR1 is SGHNT and CDR2 YYREEE (reference sequence). This CDR3 region has 17 residues.

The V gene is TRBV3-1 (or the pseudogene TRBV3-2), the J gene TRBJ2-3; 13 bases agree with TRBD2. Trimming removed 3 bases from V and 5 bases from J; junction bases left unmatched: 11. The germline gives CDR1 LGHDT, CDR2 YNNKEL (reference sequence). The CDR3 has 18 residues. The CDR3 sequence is CASSQGLAGRSILDTQYF. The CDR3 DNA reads TGTGCCAGCAGCCAGGGACTAGCGGGACGGTCTATCTTAGATACGCAGTATTTT.

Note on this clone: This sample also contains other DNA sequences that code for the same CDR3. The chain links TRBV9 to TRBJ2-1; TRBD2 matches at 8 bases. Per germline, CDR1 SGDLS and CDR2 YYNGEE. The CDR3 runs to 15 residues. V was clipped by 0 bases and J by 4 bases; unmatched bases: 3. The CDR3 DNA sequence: TGTGCCAGCAGCGTAGGGGCTAGCGGGTACAATGAGCAGTTCTTC. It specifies CASSVGASGYNEQFF.

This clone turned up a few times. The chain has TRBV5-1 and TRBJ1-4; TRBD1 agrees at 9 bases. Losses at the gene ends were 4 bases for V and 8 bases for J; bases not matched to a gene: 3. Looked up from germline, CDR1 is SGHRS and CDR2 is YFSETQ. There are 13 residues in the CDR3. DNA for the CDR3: TGCGCCAGCAGCCCGGGGACAGGGGAAAAACTGTTTTTT. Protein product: CASSPGTGEKLFF.

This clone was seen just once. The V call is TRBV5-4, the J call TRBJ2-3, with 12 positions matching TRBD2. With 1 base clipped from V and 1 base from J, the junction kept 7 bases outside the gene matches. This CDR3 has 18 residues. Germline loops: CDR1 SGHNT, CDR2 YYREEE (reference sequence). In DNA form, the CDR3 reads TGTGCCAGCAGCTTGATCCTAGCGGGAGGGGCCGGCACAGATACGCAGTATTTT. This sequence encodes CASSLILAGGAGTDTQYF.

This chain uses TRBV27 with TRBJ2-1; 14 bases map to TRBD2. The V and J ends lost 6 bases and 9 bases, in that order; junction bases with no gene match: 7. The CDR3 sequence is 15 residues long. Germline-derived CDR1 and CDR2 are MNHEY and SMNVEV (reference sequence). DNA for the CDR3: TGTGCCAGCAGCCCGGGACTAGCGGGAGTTAGTGAGCAGTTCTTC. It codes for CASSPGLAGVSEQFF.

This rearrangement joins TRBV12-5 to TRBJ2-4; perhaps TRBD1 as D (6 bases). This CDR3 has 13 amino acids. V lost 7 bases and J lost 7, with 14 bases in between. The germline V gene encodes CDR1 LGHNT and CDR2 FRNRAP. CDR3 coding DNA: TGTGCTAGTGAGGGCCCGCAGGGGAACATTCAGTACTTC. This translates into CASEGPQGNIQYF.

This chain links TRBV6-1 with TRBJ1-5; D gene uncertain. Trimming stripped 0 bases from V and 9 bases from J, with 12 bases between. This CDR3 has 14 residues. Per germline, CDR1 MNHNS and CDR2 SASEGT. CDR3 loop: CASSEAGGLPPQHF. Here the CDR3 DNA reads TGTGCCAGCAGTGAAGCCGGCGGGCTGCCGCCCCAGCATTTT.

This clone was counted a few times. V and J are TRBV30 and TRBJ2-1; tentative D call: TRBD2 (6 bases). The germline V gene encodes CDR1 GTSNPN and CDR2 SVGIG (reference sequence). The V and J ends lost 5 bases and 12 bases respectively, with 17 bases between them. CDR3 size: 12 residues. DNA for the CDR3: TGTGCCTGGGGGGAGGCGGGAATAGGGCAGTTCTTC. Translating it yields CAWGEAGIGQFF.

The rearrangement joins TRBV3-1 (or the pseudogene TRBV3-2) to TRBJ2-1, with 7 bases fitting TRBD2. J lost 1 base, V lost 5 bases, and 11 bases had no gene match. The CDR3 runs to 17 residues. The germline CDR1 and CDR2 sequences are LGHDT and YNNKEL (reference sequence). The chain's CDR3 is CASSFASGLISYNEQFF. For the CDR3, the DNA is TGTGCCAGCAGCTTCGCTAGCGGCCTGATATCCTACAATGAGCAGTTCTTC.

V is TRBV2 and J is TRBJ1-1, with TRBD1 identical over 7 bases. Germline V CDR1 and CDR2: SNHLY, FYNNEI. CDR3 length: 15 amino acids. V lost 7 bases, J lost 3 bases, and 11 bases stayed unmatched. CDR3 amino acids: CASTLWTGWDTEAFF. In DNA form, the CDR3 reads TGTGCCAGCACCCTGTGGACAGGTTGGGACACTGAAGCTTTCTTT.

The CDR3 region is CASSPLATNEKLFF. DNA of the CDR3: TGTGCCAGCAGTCCACTTGCAACTAATGAAAAACTGTTTTTT. This chain uses TRBV6-5 with TRBJ1-4; D not resolved. With 5 bases removed from V and 0 bases from J, the gap between germline ends came to 7 bases. The CDR3 extends over 14 amino acids. The germline gives CDR1 MNHEY, CDR2 SVGAGI.

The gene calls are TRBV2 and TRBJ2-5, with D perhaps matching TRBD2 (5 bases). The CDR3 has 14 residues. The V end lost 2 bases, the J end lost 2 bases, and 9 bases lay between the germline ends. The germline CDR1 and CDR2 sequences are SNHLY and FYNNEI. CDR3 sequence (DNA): TGTGCCAGCAGTGAATCCGGGAATCAAGAGACCCAGTACTTC. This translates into CASSESGNQETQYF. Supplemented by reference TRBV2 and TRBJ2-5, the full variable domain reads EPEVTQTPSHQVTQMGQEVILRCVPISNHLYFYWYRQILGQKVEFLVSFYNNEISEKSEIFDDQFSVERPDGSNFTLKIRSTKLEDSAMYFCASSESGNQETQYFGPGTRLLVL.

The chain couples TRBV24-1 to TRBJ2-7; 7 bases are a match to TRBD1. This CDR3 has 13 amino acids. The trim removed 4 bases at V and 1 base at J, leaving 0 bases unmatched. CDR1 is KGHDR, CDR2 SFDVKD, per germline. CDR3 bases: TGTGCCACCAGTGAACAGGGGTCCTACGAGCAGTACTTC. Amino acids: CATSEQGSYEQYF.

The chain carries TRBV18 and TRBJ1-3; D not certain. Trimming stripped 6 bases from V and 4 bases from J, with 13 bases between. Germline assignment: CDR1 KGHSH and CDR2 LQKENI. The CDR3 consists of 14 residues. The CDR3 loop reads CASSTGGVGNTIYF. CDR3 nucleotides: TGTGCCAGCTCTACTGGCGGGGTCGGAAACACCATATATTTT.

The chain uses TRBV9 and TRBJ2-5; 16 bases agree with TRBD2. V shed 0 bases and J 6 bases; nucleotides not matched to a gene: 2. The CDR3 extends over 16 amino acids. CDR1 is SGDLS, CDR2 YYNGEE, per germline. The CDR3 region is CASSVEGLAGGQTQYF. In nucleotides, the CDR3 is TGTGCCAGCAGCGTAGAGGGACTAGCGGGAGGGCAGACCCAGTACTTC.